These 6 T cell receptor beta chains were sequenced from one sample in a study of T cells in localized non-small cell lung cancer. The method was immunoSEQ multiplex PCR; TCRdb's version includes in-frame clones alone and lacks a portion of them. Of under 55,000 clones listed, around 82% are singletons. This specimen was PBMCs, taken before any cancer treatment. The source of these receptors is a woman aged 35 to 70 with stage II lung adenocarcinoma.

In this sample, this clone turned up a few times. The chain is built from TRBV15 and TRBJ1-4; D perhaps matches TRBD1 (5 bases). The CDR3 runs 16 residues. Germline V lookup: CDR1 LNHNV, CDR2 YYDKDF (reference sequence). V was clipped by 0 bases and J by 8 bases, with 16 bases between them. CDR3 nucleotide sequence: TGTGCCACCAGCAGAGAAATAGGGCAGGGTAGCGAAAAACTGTTTTTT. It specifies CATSREIGQGSEKLFF.

The CDR3 here is CASSVTVAYEQYF. CDR3 sequence (DNA): TGTGCCAGCAGCGTGACAGTTGCCTACGAGCAGTACTTC. This chain uses TRBV11-2 with TRBJ2-7; TRBD1 might be the D (5 bases). V dropped 5 bases and J dropped 2 bases, with 10 bases sitting between them. Germline CDR1 is SGHAT and CDR2 is FQNNGV. CDR3 length equals 13 residues.

The chain carries TRBV28 and TRBJ1-6; no definite D call. Looked up from germline, CDR1 is MDHEN and CDR2 is SYDVKM. The CDR3 is 14 amino acids. V dropped 7 bases and J dropped 4 bases, with 11 bases sitting between them. CDR3 in DNA: TGTGCCAGCACCACGCGGGCTTATAATTCACCCCTCCACTTT. Translating gives CASTTRAYNSPLHF. Full variable domain (remainder filled in from reference TRBV28 and TRBJ1-6): DVKVTQSSRYLVKRTGEKVFLECVQDMDHENMFWYRQDPGLGLRLIYFSYDVKMKEKGDIPEGYSVSREKKERFSLILESASTNQTSMYLCASTTRAYNSPLHFGNGTRLTVT.

The chain has TRBV7-8 and TRBJ2-7; D gene ambiguous. The CDR3 runs to 16 residues. With 4 bases removed from V and 3 bases from J, the gap between germline ends came to 19 bases. Germline CDR1 is SGHVS and CDR2 is FQNEAQ. The CDR3 region has the DNA TGTGCCAGCAGCTCGCCAAGCCGTCCCCCTCTCTACGAGCAGTACTTC. It codes for CASSSPSRPPLYEQYF.

This rearrangement joins TRBV5-4 to TRBJ2-3, with unresolved D. The CDR3 has 12 amino acids. Germline V CDR1 and CDR2: SGHNT, YYREEE (reference sequence). V dropped 0 bases and J dropped 10 bases, with 9 bases sitting between them. The CDR3 here is CASSLAQDPQYF. The CDR3 DNA reads as TGTGCCAGCAGCTTGGCTCAGGATCCGCAGTATTTT.

The chain's CDR3 is CASNAERGPGELFF. The CDR3 DNA sequence: TGTGCCAGCAATGCGGAAAGGGGACCCGGGGAGCTGTTTTTT. The chain is built from TRBV2 and TRBJ2-2; D tentatively reads TRBD1 or TRBD2 (5 bases each). Germline V gene data show CDR1 as SNHLY and CDR2 as FYNNEI. The CDR3 is 14 amino acids. Trimming removed 7 bases at V and 6 bases at J, with 15 bases between.